This TCR beta chain was profiled in a study of T cell responses to AZD1222 COVID-19 vaccine. A word on this clone: Its antigen is currently unknown.

Study observations and caveats: Donors were chiefly white British, with a greater number of females, and clonal diversity was perhaps underestimated.

Profiling relied on immunoSEQ multiplex PCR, and the TCRdb table lists in-frame clones only, not all of them. The sample carries tens of thousands of clones, roughly 88% recorded once. The CDR3 is 15 amino acids. CDR1 and CDR2 from the germline V gene are SGHTA and FQGNSA. Germline trimming cut 5 bases from V and 1 base from J; bases unmatched to any gene: 6. The receptor comes from an adult who received the AZD1222 COVID-19 vaccine. The material sequenced was peripheral blood, taken 28 days after the second AZD1222 dose. The chain recombines TRBV7-2 with TRBJ2-3, with TRBD1 matching over 7 bases. The CDR3 nucleotides are TGTGCCAGCAGCGTCGGGACAGTGGGCACAGATACGCAGTATTTT. This gives the protein CASSVGTVGTDTQYF.